This TCR beta chain emerged from a study of response to subunit inactivated influenza vaccine (dated by TCRdb to between 2018 and 2020). About the full investigation: Deep quantitative T cell receptor repertoire profiling was used in the study to track responses to a trivalent subunit inactivated influenza vaccine.

In regard to this clonotype: Its cognate antigen has yet to be identified. Base qualities are not recorded, but no much larger clone differs from it by a single base.

CDR1 SNHLY and CDR2 FYNNEI are derived from the germline V gene. V and J lose 8 bases and 5 bases, and a span of 19 bases separates them. Measured from the cysteine to the phenylalanine, the CDR3 is 14 residues long. The DNA shown is the 42-base CDR3, in frame from base 1. Findings and caveats that apply to the study as a whole: According to the authors, only a limited number of new T cells may be recruited by each seasonal influenza vaccination.

Library creation used RT-PCR. Sequencing relied on an Illumina HiSeq 2500. TCRdb redid the processing of the public reads, applying fastp at Q25 and MiXCR, and retained in-frame beta chains. Rows with one shared CDR3 protein collapse into an entry with the most common genes and DNA. The sample table shows a few hundred thousand distinct CDR3 sequences, and 14% are seen once. The ten largest make up 11% of the sample. The sequencing used PBMCs from blood, collected 11 to 12 days after vaccination. The receptor comes from a man aged 45-65 years who received an inactivated influenza vaccine. Donor details come from another sample of the same person, matched by shared clones. The V and J segments used are TRBV2 and TRBJ2-7; confidence is insufficient to name the D gene. Here the CDR3 is given as CASGQRRNEDEQYF. The DNA reads TGTGCCAGCGGCCAGAGGAGAAACGAGGACGAGCAGTACTTC.